This T cell receptor beta chain was sequenced in a study of cytomegalovirus exposure and HLA in healthy donors (dated by TCRdb to 2017 to 2019). In terms of the full investigation: An earlier analysis of roughly 500 of the donors reported 250 to 350 Gb of sequence data and around 110 million unique TCR beta sequences from 150 million to 200 million T cells. A later genetic analysis took genome-wide SNP genotypes for about 55% of the 666 donors and used that subset as a discovery cohort. The number of typed donors differed by locus: about 620-630 for A, B, C, DRB1 and DQB1; some 500 for DQA1; some 610 for DPA1; and about 450 for DPB1. Of the roughly 400 genotyped donors, around 81% fell in the genetic ancestry cluster associated with self-reported Caucasian donors. Every discovery cohort repertoire had been produced on one sequencing platform. In addition to the first cohort of about 650 subjects, a separate validation cohort of under 150 different subjects was used. About five DR-DQ haplotypes were handled as single units for association and clustering, since linkage in the cohort was strong. In the later analysis, no new phenotypic data were used to find candidate immune exposures; instead, reliance was placed on TCR beta sequences and their occurrence across donors. The study aimed to test whether signatures of past pathogen exposure could be identified by cataloging public T cell receptors. Class I and class II HLA loci were covered by the typing at four-digit resolution. Among a few hundred genotyped donors of the cohort, an average of about 240,000 unique TCR beta nucleotide sequences were sequenced per donor, roughly 20% of them non-productive. An earlier analysis of around 540 of the donors applied high-throughput TCR beta sequencing to assess whether each TCR beta V gene segment acted as functional or pseudogenic. Donor age, sex, ethnicity and CMV serostatus were compiled together with the repertoire data. About 300 gigabases of sequencing data and tens of millions of unique TCR sequences were included in an early release covering about 620 HLA-typed donors. High-throughput TCR immunosequencing, statistical association of individual TCRs with disease status, and machine learning were combined to predict cytomegalovirus infection status. The study used immunosequencing to profile the T cell repertoires of approximately 690 subjects and linked those repertoires to cytomegalovirus serostatus. In a later analysis, previously published TCR beta repertoires from more than 500 donors were re-analyzed and high-resolution HLA genotyping was added so that TCR occurrence patterns could be studied. Study-wide findings and limitations: According to the authors, the approach could potentially be generalized to other disease states and immunological phenotypes. This cohort had only TCR beta chains sequenced, and the lack of alpha or paired-chain data limited which features could be detected. Sequencing depth was assumed to be roughly uniform across donors in the presence/absence analyses, though that assumption may not hold. In a later analysis, the rate of TCR association differed among HLA loci, with DRB1 alleles having the most associated TCRs and HLA-C alleles having the fewest. The classifier was reported to diagnose cytomegalovirus status with high specificity and sensitivity in both the original cohort and the validation cohort. Because some donors lacked HLA typing at each locus, the association tests relied only on the typed subset. A later analysis found that HLA-associated TCR beta chains were more clonally expanded and had lower generation probabilities than equally common non-associated chains. Because the 87-base-pair reads could not distinguish some IMGT-functional V segments, including TRBV6-2 and TRBV6-3, those segments were excluded. Correlated functional status among segregating V segments might be attributable to linkage disequilibrium, but an unknown experimental factor could not be ruled out. A further reported finding was that TCR beta sequences accurately predicted the HLA-A and HLA-B alleles for most subjects in the first cohort. When HLA alleles, especially DR and DQ, strongly co-occurred, attributing TCR associations to individual alleles was difficult. A group of highly shared sequence variants was considered likely to be a technical artifact of the sequencing pipeline. A later analysis reported that several top co-occurrence clusters appeared linked to parvovirus B19, influenza, CMV and Epstein-Barr virus. According to a later analysis, most CMV-associated TCR beta chains appeared to be HLA-restricted, and the HLA associations seemed to be driven largely by CMV exposure. In an earlier analysis of approximately 590 of the donors, most TCR beta V segments appeared in productive rearrangements about 87% or about 30% of the time, broadly matching IMGT annotations. According to a later genetic analysis, donors in an Asian-associated ancestry cluster had fewer N-insertions in productive TCRs than the approximately 650-donor mean. The study listed around 160 TCR beta chains as associated with cytomegalovirus. Specific HLA alleles were associated with 15,000 to 20,000 TCR beta sequences at a false discovery rate of 0.05 in a later analysis. An association between a missense DCLRE1C variant and V-gene and J-gene trimming of TCR beta chains was found in a later genetic analysis and replicated in an independent cohort. Immune exposure information for the cohort was limited to CMV serostatus. In vitro tests confirmed that a few of the cytomegalovirus-associated TCR beta chains recognize cytomegalovirus antigens. The earlier analysis of 587 of the donors excluded roughly 16 rarely observed V segments, including chromosome 9 orphons, because counts were too low. Most TCR sequences were seen in very few donors, while some public TCRs were found in many individuals.

With regard to this clone: There is no known antigen for this receptor. Qualities for individual bases were not recorded, and no much larger clone is one base off.

In total, about 650 healthy bone marrow donors made up the cohort. At the time of sampling, every cohort member was nominally healthy, though immune exposures that went unrecorded were likely present. The donor tested CMV seropositive and was one of the 289 seropositive cohort members. Every donor gave a peripheral blood sample, and the peripheral blood mononuclear cells from that sample were used for TCR beta sequencing. The Qiagen DNeasy Blood Extraction Kit was used to extract genomic DNA from the blood cell samples. The library was made by the immunoSEQ multiplex PCR assay. For the multiplex PCR, a mixture combining 60 forward primers for TCR Vbeta segments and 13 reverse primers for TCR Jbeta segments was used. The CDR3 region of rearranged TCR beta genes was amplified from genomic DNA by a multiplex PCR assay. The Illumina HiSeq System was used to sequence the amplified TCR beta libraries as 87-base-pair reads. As for the authors' bioinformatics: In a later analysis, tens of millions of unique TCR beta chains were counted across the 650 to 750 repertoires, and around 10 million of these chains were shared by at least two donors. A nearest-neighbor algorithm error-corrected the raw reads and collapsed the reads into unique sequences, merging closely related sequences to remove PCR and sequencing errors. V, D and J gene segments were assigned by aligning CDR3 sequences to IMGT reference sequences. For a sequence to be retained, a match of at least six nucleotides to both a V gene segment and a J gene segment was required. Rearrangements were called productive when the CDR3 lacked stop codons and stayed in frame with V and J; all others were non-productive. Following IMGT convention, CDR3 was defined as the stretch from the second conserved V-encoded cysteine up to the conserved J-encoded phenylalanine. Sequences without an unambiguous match to a single V gene segment were excluded from the earlier analysis of about 640 of the donors. In an earlier analysis of 587 of the donors, a V segment was called functional when productive rearrangements were above 56.7%, and segregating when the standard deviation between donors exceeded 5%. To diagnose cytomegalovirus status from the catalog of TCR beta chain sequences, a statistical classification framework was built. In a later analysis, TCR nucleotide sequences were compared against IMGT/GENE-DB human TR gene sequences so that V and J genes could be assigned. The TCRdist pipeline was used in a later analysis to assign CDR3 sequences and most-parsimonious VDJ recombination scenarios. In a later analysis, every TCR beta chain was defined by the combination of its CDR3 amino acid sequence and its V-gene family, and reads without a unique V-gene family were dropped. A later analysis removed several hundred highly shared, low-generation-probability nucleotide sequences to deal with suspected cross-contamination and a sequencing artifact. A later analysis calculated a clonal expansion index for each public chain from normalized within-repertoire ranks of inferred template counts. In a later analysis, generation probabilities were computed with a VDJ recombination model fitted to out-of-frame rearrangements, and the resulting probabilities were checked against IGoR. A later analysis scored TCR-TCR, TCR-HLA and TCR-CMV co-occurrence with hypergeometric tests, applying a repertoire-size bias correction to TCR pairs. False discovery rates were estimated in a later analysis by permuting HLA or CMV assignments 20 times. In a later analysis, co-occurring TCRs were grouped with DBSCAN, and TCRdist sequence similarity was added when clustering was performed within HLA-allele-positive subsets. Co-occurrence clustering excluded repertoires with fewer than 30,000 or more than 120,000 public chains, plus five with anomalous nucleotide sharing. TCRdb provides this immuneACCESS table in a form limited to in-frame rearrangements. Some clones are lacking; in checked studies, under half of them reflect an unresolved V gene, and why the rest are absent is not known. V and J calls and clone size follow that table, whereas D and trimming were derived from the DNA. The sample profile shows around 100,000 clones; around three quarters of them were found once. The top ten constitute about 2.7% of the sample.

CDR1 SEHNR and CDR2 FQNEAQ were looked up in the germline V gene (reference sequence). CDR3 length: 15 amino acids, cysteine to phenylalanine. Only the CDR3 DNA stays, 45 bases, in frame from base 1. V and J are trimmed by 5 bases and 3 bases, and the gene matches miss 6 bases of the junction. Sequencing was carried out using PBMCs. The clonotype comes from a young woman in good health and CMV-seropositive. The chain couples TRBV7-9 to TRBJ2-7; TRBD1 aligns with 11 central bases. This receptor has the CDR3 CASSVSGTGGYEQYF. At the DNA level, the sequence is TGTGCCAGCAGCGTATCCGGGACAGGGGGCTACGAGCAGTACTTC.